This T cell receptor beta chain is drawn from a study of Graves' ophthalmopathy and Graves' hyperthyroidism (dated by TCRdb to 2016 to 2019). A note on the overall study: Peripheral blood was collected at initial diagnosis, before any treatment. TCR beta repertoire signatures were used to distinguish Graves' ophthalmopathy from Graves' hyperthyroidism and to predict progression to ophthalmopathy. In total, 135 blood samples were TCR-sequenced: some 40 ophthalmopathy, some 75 hyperthyroidism and approximately 17 hyperthyroidism-to-ophthalmopathy patients. To explore V-J signatures that distinguish ophthalmopathy from hyperthyroidism, a discovery set of 95 to 100 patients was enrolled, made up of 43 with ophthalmopathy and 55 to 65 with stable hyperthyroidism. An independent validation cohort was composed of 18 hyperthyroidism patients and about 16 patients who later progressed from hyperthyroidism to ophthalmopathy. In several hyperthyroidism patients, the T-cell repertoires found in thyroid tissue were compared with those found in blood. Following sampling, methimazole starting at 30 mg daily was administered to hyperthyroidism patients, and high-dose intravenous methylprednisolone was administered to ophthalmopathy patients.

For repertoire sequencing, TCR beta CDR3 regions were amplified from RNA transcripts. A first-round RT-PCR used HTBI primers with the Qiagen OneStep RT-PCR kit, followed by a second-round multiplex PCR, size selection and purification. Sequencing of the libraries was carried out on an Illumina HiSeq2000 in paired-end mode with 100 bp reads. Concerning the study's data processing: Reads were processed with SOAPnuke, discarding reads with adapters, uncalled bases, mean Phred below 15, or no exact constant-primer or identifier match. COPE v1.2.5 was used to merge high-quality paired reads. Each unique nucleotide sequence was treated as a clonotype, and MiTCR v1.1 was used to align the clonotypes to the IMGT TRB V, D and J references. Only V-J combinations with frequency above 0.0001 were analysed, covering about 99% of repertoires. For each V-J combination, a TCR clonal expansion and chaos score was defined as F50 clonal expansion divided by the chaos observed in the TCRdist matrix. Features were reduced by Welch's t-statistics and random forest to around 14 V-J combinations, which fed a naive Bayes classifier. The Morisita-Horn index was used to measure how similar the thyroid and blood repertoires were. The public reads were reanalyzed by TCRdb: fastp trimming at Q25, MiXCR alignment, in-frame beta chains only. Duplicate CDR3 protein sequences are folded into a single record with the most common DNA and genes. None of the V and J calls come from the authors' own analysis; TCRdb made them. In all, the sample holds roughly 700,000 distinct CDR3 sequences, and roughly two fifths of those were seen once. Together, the top ten hold about 40% of the sample.

The junction carries 7 bases between V and J, which are trimmed by 5 bases and 0 bases respectively. From the germline V gene (reference sequence), CDR1 is DFQATT and CDR2 is SNEGSKA. The cysteine opens and the phenylalanine closes a CDR3 of 12 amino acids. Only the CDR3 region is kept as DNA, spanning 36 bases read in frame from base 1. This clonotype was recorded many times. It has no known antigen specificity. Base qualities are missing; no much larger clone stands one base away. The paper as a whole reports these results and caveats: No statistical method was used to set the sample size in advance, and the investigators knew which group each participant was assigned to. In validation, the model predicted ophthalmopathy progression with 55% to 71% sensitivity and 72.22% specificity; roughly eleven predicted patients were CT-confirmed with GO in a median of 6.5 months. In cross-validation, the 13-signature model distinguished ophthalmopathy from stable hyperthyroidism with about 90% sensitivity and roughly 81% specificity, and in the test set the corresponding values were approximately 79% and 70%. Most expanded thyroid clonotypes with a frequency above 0.001 also appeared in blood, which suggests that blood repertoires may reflect the immune response in the thyroid.

Ophthalmopathy patients were characterized by moderately to severely active disease, a Clinical Activity Score of at least 3, a NOSPECS grade of at least 4, and a disease duration under 3 months. Patients were excluded if they had other autoimmune diseases, uncontrolled infections, pregnancy or lactation. Clinical symptoms, serum thyroxine, TRAb, thyroid ultrasound and orbital computed tomography formed the basis of the diagnosis. PBMCs were isolated from 10 ml of fresh peripheral blood by Ficoll-Paque density gradient centrifugation. Total RNA was extracted using Trizol reagent, and RNA quality was checked on an Agilent 2100 Bioanalyzer.

The source material was peripheral blood. The rearranged chain carries TRBV20-1 and TRBJ1-1, with no confident D gene call. This TCR was sampled from an adult man with Graves' ophthalmopathy. The DNA reads as follows: TGCAGTGCTGGGTTTTTGAACACTGAAGCTTTCTTT. This is translated as CSAGFLNTEAFF.